This entry lists 17 T cell receptor beta chains sequenced from one sample in a study of T cells after yellow fever vaccination. TCRdb fed the 5' RACE reads into MiXCR, producing one record per CDR3 protein. In the table there are 450,000 to 650,000 distinct CDR3 sequences, 13% of which are singletons. The source material was PBMCs, sampled on the day of the yellow fever booster vaccination. Receptors originate from a man aged 25 to 40 who received the YFV17D yellow fever vaccine.

The chain is built from TRBV5-1 and TRBJ1-2; TRBD1 agrees at 7 bases. V gave up 2 bases and J gave up 2 bases; unmatched junction bases: 3. The CDR3 length is 14 residues. Germline loops: CDR1 SGHRS, CDR2 YFSETQ. CDR3 protein: CASSFDRANYGYTF. The CDR3 nucleotides are TGCGCCAGCAGCTTTGACAGGGCCAACTATGGCTACACCTTC.

The CDR3 sequence: CASSRYAEQFF. The CDR3 DNA is TGTGCCAGCAGCCGCTACGCTGAGCAGTTCTTC. The rearrangement joins TRBV28 to TRBJ2-1; the D is unclear. This CDR3 has 11 residues. CDR1 MDHEN and CDR2 SYDVKM come from the germline V gene. With 6 bases removed from V and 9 bases from J, the gap between germline ends came to 9 bases.

In its sample, this clonotype was seen a few times. The chain carries TRBV7-8 and TRBJ2-1, with 12 bases identical to TRBD2. V dropped 5 bases and J dropped 10; count of bases not matched to a gene: 18. Germline values: CDR1 SGHVS, CDR2 FQNEAQ. There are 18 residues in the CDR3. The CDR3 is CASSTQWEGTSGYREQFF. The CDR3 DNA reads TGTGCCAGCAGCACACAATGGGAAGGGACTAGCGGGTATCGCGAGCAGTTCTTC.

This clonotype was found a few times. The chain combines TRBV7-2 with TRBJ2-7, with TRBD2 identical over 12 bases. The germline V gene has CDR1 SGHTA and CDR2 FQGNSA. CDR3 size: 15 residues. Unmatched junction bases numbered 5, after V lost 5 bases and J lost 3 bases. The CDR3 spells CASSTRLAGDYEQYF. In nucleotides, the CDR3 is TGTGCCAGCAGCACACGACTAGCGGGAGACTACGAGCAGTACTTC.

This clonotype was counted between two and nine times. The V call is TRBV5-6, the J call TRBJ2-5, with D uncertain. V was clipped by 1 base and J by 7 bases, with 8 bases between them. Per the germline V gene, CDR1 is SGHDT and CDR2 is YYEEEE. The CDR3 spans 12 residues. In DNA form, the CDR3 reads TGTGCCAGCAGCTTGCCCGTTGGGACCCAGTACTTC. Translating it yields CASSLPVGTQYF.

CDR3 region: CASSLLSAYEQYF. CDR3 in DNA: TGTGCCAGCAGCTTATTGTCGGCGTACGAGCAGTACTTC. The rearrangement uses TRBV7-2 and TRBJ2-7, with D uncertain. Germline V gene lookup returns CDR1 SGHTA and CDR2 FQGNSA. The CDR3 is made up of 13 amino acids. The V end was cut by 2 bases, the J end by 4 bases, with 9 bases between.

This clonotype was observed a few times. Just one base apart from a much larger clone, this may be a read error. The chain combines TRBV20-1 with TRBJ1-1, with D possibly matching TRBD1 (6 bases). CDR1 is DFQATT and CDR2 is SNEGSKA in the germline V gene (reference sequence). The CDR3 totals 16 residues. The CDR3: CCARGPPGHGNTEAFF. The CDR3 DNA sequence: TGCTGTGCTAGAGGACCTCCGGGACACGGGAACACTGAAGCTTTCTTT.

This clonotype turned up a few times. The genes are TRBV5-1 and TRBJ2-1; 15 bases align to TRBD2. This CDR3 is built from 20 residues. Trimming took 0 bases from V and 0 from J; bases not matched to a gene: 7. Per germline, CDR1 SGHRS and CDR2 YFSETQ. This CDR3 reads CASSLAGTSGRRSSYNEQFF. The CDR3 region has the DNA TGCGCCAGCAGCTTGGCAGGGACTAGCGGGAGGCGAAGCTCCTACAATGAGCAGTTCTTC.

This clonotype was seen more than once but under ten times. Here the CDR3 DNA reads TGTGCCACCAGTGTCGGACTTTCAGGGGCAGAGACCCAGTACTTC. This gives the protein CATSVGLSGAETQYF. The chain employs TRBV24-1 and TRBJ2-5; the D gene is possibly TRBD1 (6 bases). The CDR3 is 15 residues long. Per germline, CDR1 KGHDR and CDR2 SFDVKD. V lost 5 bases and J lost 4, with 16 bases in between.

This clonotype was counted only a few times. The chain is built from TRBV12-3 or TRBV12-4 and TRBJ1-3, with D unclear. CDR3 length: 13 amino acids. V lost 5 bases to trimming and J lost 1 base, with 6 bases between them. CDR3: CASSRGSGNTIYF. CDR3 DNA: TGTGCCAGCAGTCGGGGTTCTGGAAACACCATATATTTT.

The V gene is TRBV9, the J gene TRBJ2-7; TRBD2 aligns across 10 bases. The junction had 4 bases not matched to a gene; V was cut back by 3 bases and J by 4 bases. The germline V gene has CDR1 SGDLS and CDR2 YYNGEE. The CDR3 sequence is 14 residues long. CDR3 coding DNA: TGTGCCAGCAGCGATTCTAGCGGGAGTTACGAGCAGTACTTC. Translation: CASSDSSGSYEQYF.

This clonotype has just a few counts. This chain connects TRBV24-1 to TRBJ2-3; maybe TRBD2 (6 bases). Germline lookup yields CDR1 KGHDR and CDR2 SFDVKD. The length of the CDR3 is 18 residues. V lost 5 bases to trimming and J lost 1 base, with 21 bases between them. The CDR3 here is CATSGPHPGTGGTDTQYF. CDR3 in DNA: TGTGCCACCAGTGGTCCACACCCCGGGACTGGCGGCACAGATACGCAGTATTTT.

This clonotype was detected ten times or more. The V call is TRBV12-3 or TRBV12-4, the J call TRBJ1-2, with 9 positions matching TRBD1. With V trimmed by 5 bases and J by 4 bases, 2 bases remained unmatched. The CDR3 has 13 residues. CDR3 nucleotide sequence: TGTGCCAGCAGTCCGACAGGGGGCTATGGCTACACCTTC. Amino acids: CASSPTGGYGYTF.

This clonotype has a handful of counts. The chain recombines TRBV11-2 with TRBJ2-2, with D hard to call. The CDR3 totals 13 residues. V lost 0 bases and J lost 7, with 6 bases in between. Germline assignment: CDR1 SGHAT and CDR2 FQNNGV. The chain's CDR3 is CASSLERIGELFF. CDR3 bases: TGTGCCAGCAGCTTAGAGCGCATCGGGGAGCTGTTTTTT.

In DNA form, the CDR3 reads TGTGCCATCAGCATCGAGGAGGGAGGGAAAAAACTGTTTTTT. Protein: CAISIEEGGKKLFF. The rearrangement uses TRBV10-3 and TRBJ1-4; unclear D gene. The V gene lost 6 bases and the J gene lost 9 bases, with 17 bases spanning the gap. The germline V gene has CDR1 ENHRY and CDR2 SYGVKD. The CDR3 has 14 amino acids.

The rearrangement links TRBV21-1 to TRBJ2-7. TRBV21-1 is a pseudogene segment. The CDR3 contains 17 residues. CDR3 in DNA: TGTGCCAGCAGCTTCCGGCCAACGGTTAACTATTTCTACGAGCAGTACTTC. Translated: CASSFRPTVNYFYEQYF.

The chain carries TRBV25-1 and TRBJ1-6; 9 bases agree with TRBD1. Germline V CDR1 and CDR2: MGHDK, SYGVNS. CDR3 length: 14 amino acids. The V gene end was trimmed by 4 bases and the J gene end by 13 bases; junction bases not matched to a gene: 8. In nucleotides, the CDR3 is TGTGCCAGCAGTGCAGGACAGGGGACAACGCCCCTCCACTTT. It is translated as CASSAGQGTTPLHF.